Listed below are T cell receptor beta chains from one sample, sequenced in a study of T cells in Graves' hyperthyroidism and ophthalmopathy. TCRdb called the multiplex PCR reads again in MiXCR, with one record for every CDR3 protein. The sample lists around 520,000 distinct CDR3 sequences; approximately 15% were seen once. The sequencing input was blood. Every receptor here comes from a woman aged 18-29 years with Graves' hyperthyroidism. The CDR3 runs from the conserved cysteine through the conserved F or W. Fields, in order: clone size, J gene, V gene, D gene, CDR3 DNA, CDR3 protein. D genes are given only for firm matches. Clone sizes are given selectively: once, few, many, or a class where the clone is expanded.

abundance: many; j_gene: TRBJ2-5; v_gene: TRBV12-3/TRBV12-4; d_gene: .; CDR3nt: TGTGCCAGCAGGTGGGGACCGCAAGAGACCCAGTACTTC; CDR3aa: CASRWGPQETQYF
abundance: many; j_gene: TRBJ2-1; v_gene: TRBV11-3; d_gene: TRBD2; CDR3nt: TGTGCCAGCAGGCTTCAACCGGGACTAGCGGGAGGGAAGCAGTTCTTC; CDR3aa: CASRLQPGLAGGKQFF
abundance: .; j_gene: TRBJ1-1; v_gene: TRBV25-1; d_gene: .; CDR3nt: TGTGCCAGCACCAAGCGACACCGGGACAACACTGAAGCTTTCTTT; CDR3aa: CASTKRHRDNTEAFF
abundance: many; j_gene: TRBJ2-5; v_gene: TRBV20-1; d_gene: TRBD1; CDR3nt: TGCAGTGCTGGACAGGGGACCCAAGAGACCCAGTACTTC; CDR3aa: CSAGQGTQETQYF
abundance: many; j_gene: TRBJ2-2; v_gene: TRBV12-3/TRBV12-4; d_gene: TRBD2; CDR3nt: TGTGCCAGCAGTTTAAAAGCGGGGATAAACACCGGGGAGCTGTTTTTT; CDR3aa: CASSLKAGINTGELFF
abundance: many; j_gene: TRBJ2-1; v_gene: TRBV6-1; d_gene: TRBD2; CDR3nt: TGTGCCAGCGGAGGACTAGAATTCAATGAGCAGTTCTTC; CDR3aa: CASGGLEFNEQFF
abundance: many; j_gene: TRBJ2-1; v_gene: TRBV20-1; d_gene: TRBD2; CDR3nt: TGCAGTGCTGACCCGGGACTAGCGGGAAAAAGCTCCTACAATGAGCAGTTCTTC; CDR3aa: CSADPGLAGKSSYNEQFF
abundance: .; j_gene: TRBJ1-4; v_gene: TRBV14; d_gene: .; CDR3nt: TGTGCCAGCAGCGACCGGGTTAGCGAAAAACTGTTTTTT; CDR3aa: CASSDRVSEKLFF
abundance: many; j_gene: TRBJ2-1; v_gene: TRBV24-1; d_gene: .; CDR3nt: TGTGCCACCAGTGATTTAGGGGGACACAACAATGAGCAGTTCTTC; CDR3aa: CATSDLGGHNNEQFF
abundance: many; j_gene: TRBJ2-2; v_gene: TRBV7-6; d_gene: .; CDR3nt: TGTGCCAGCAGCTTAGGGACCCGTGGCACCGGGGAGCTGTTTTTT; CDR3aa: CASSLGTRGTGELFF
abundance: many; j_gene: TRBJ2-7; v_gene: TRBV2; d_gene: .; CDR3nt: TGTGCCAGCATCCGATCCTACGAGCAGTACTTC; CDR3aa: CASIRSYEQYF
abundance: many; j_gene: TRBJ1-1; v_gene: TRBV5-1; d_gene: .; CDR3nt: TGCGCCAGCAGCTCTTTTGAGGGCCCGAACACTGAAGCTTTCTTT; CDR3aa: CASSSFEGPNTEAFF
abundance: many; j_gene: TRBJ1-1; v_gene: TRBV20-1; d_gene: TRBD1; CDR3nt: TGCAGTGCTAGAGACCTGGGACAGGGACTCACTGAAGCTTTCTTT; CDR3aa: CSARDLGQGLTEAFF
abundance: few; j_gene: TRBJ2-7; v_gene: TRBV5-6; d_gene: TRBD1; CDR3nt: TGTGCCAGCAGCTTTACAGGGGGAAGTCACGAGCAGTACTTC; CDR3aa: CASSFTGGSHEQYF